These 31 T cell receptor beta chains share one sample of origin, sequenced in a study of blood T cells in healthy people across ages. Primers used in a second PCR of roughly 6 to 11 cycles were a sample-barcoded 5' primer and a J-beta primer mix. TCRdb re-analysed the 5' RACE reads in MiXCR, keeping a single row per CDR3 protein. The table includes fewer than 2 million distinct CDR3 sequences, about 39% detected once. Sequencing was done on a sample of blood. Receptor source: a human donor in good health.

The V call is TRBV27, the J call TRBJ2-5; D remains ambiguous. There are 16 residues in the CDR3. Between the trimmed V and J ends, which lost 6 bases and 2 bases, there was a span of 19 bases. Germline CDR1 reads MNHEY; CDR2 reads SMNVEV (reference sequence). This CDR3 is CASRLMGGYTQETQYF. The CDR3 nucleotides read TGTGCCAGCAGACTGATGGGTGGATATACGCAAGAGACCCAGTACTTC.

The chain carries TRBV4-2 and TRBJ1-2; possibly TRBD1 for D (6 bases). Germline CDR1 LGHNA, CDR2 YNFKEQ. This CDR3 has 15 amino acids. V shed 0 bases and J shed 2 bases, with 10 bases lying between them. CDR3 DNA: TGTGCCAGCAGCCAAGAATGGGACACGAACTATGGCTACACCTTC. This encodes CASSQEWDTNYGYTF.

The chain recombines TRBV2 with TRBJ2-7, with 9 bases identical to TRBD1. CDR3 size: 12 residues. From germline, CDR1 is SNHLY and CDR2 FYNNEI. V was pared by 8 bases and J by 3 bases, with 2 bases of the junction left unmatched. The CDR3 region has the DNA TGTGCCAGCCAGGACAGGGGCTACGAGCAGTACTTC. Encoded protein: CASQDRGYEQYF.

About this clonotype itself: The CDR3 end shows no conserved phenylalanine or tryptophan, and so a read error is likely. The chain is built from TRBV7-2 and TRBJ2-1; 13 bases match TRBD2. The CDR3 has 16 residues. The junction had 6 bases not matched to a gene; V was cut back by 5 bases and J by 5 bases. Germline loops: CDR1 SGHTA, CDR2 FQGNSA. CDR3 sequence (DNA): TGTGCCAGCAGCCCTACGGGGACTAGCGGGGACAATGAGCAGTTCTGC. This gives the protein CASSPTGTSGDNEQFC.

The rearrangement joins TRBV7-2 to TRBJ1-2; 11 nucleotides match TRBD1. The germline V gene encodes CDR1 SGHTA and CDR2 FQGNSA. The ends lost 5 bases at V and 7 bases at J; junction bases unmatched: 6. The CDR3 covers 14 residues. DNA for the CDR3: TGTGCCAGCAGCCGTTTGGGGACAGGGGGTGGCTACACCTTC. It codes for CASSRLGTGGGYTF.

This chain links TRBV6-1 with TRBJ1-6; unclear D gene. The germline V and J ends were trimmed by 7 bases and 6 bases, with 16 bases remaining between them. Germline V gene data show CDR1 as MNHNS and CDR2 as SASEGT. CDR3 length: 15 residues. CDR3 sequence reads: CASTVTTGPNSPLHF. The DNA for the CDR3 is TGTGCCAGCACCGTTACGACCGGACCTAATTCACCCCTCCACTTT.

The rearrangement uses TRBV20-1 and TRBJ2-7; the D is unclear. This CDR3 comprises 11 residues. Germline V gene lookup returns CDR1 DFQATT and CDR2 SNEGSKA (reference sequence). Trimming took off 2 bases at V and 4 bases at J, with 6 bases between the two ends. The CDR3 DNA is TGCAGTGCTAGATACTTTTACGAGCAGTACTTC. This codes for CSARYFYEQYF.

The genes are TRBV20-1 and TRBJ1-1; maybe TRBD1 (5 bases). The CDR3 length is 14 residues. Trimming stripped 4 bases from V and 1 base from J, with 13 bases between. The germline CDR1 and CDR2 sequences are DFQATT and SNEGSKA (reference sequence). The CDR3 here is CSATNTGSNTEAFF. DNA of the CDR3: TGCAGTGCTACCAACACAGGTTCGAACACTGAAGCTTTCTTT.

The table lists this clonotype with many counts. This chain uses TRBV6-5 with TRBJ2-7; TRBD1 is a possible D gene (6 bases). Between the trimmed V and J ends, which lost 6 bases and 4 bases, there was a span of 19 bases. Germline-derived CDR1 and CDR2 are MNHEY and SVGAGI. CDR3 length: 15 amino acids. CDR3 DNA: TGTGCCAGCAGGGCGTCCCTAGGGACACAATACGAGCAGTACTTC. Amino acids: CASRASLGTQYEQYF.

Turning to this clonotype: Without the conserved terminal phenylalanine or tryptophan, this CDR3 likely stems from a read error. The V gene is TRBV6-6, the J gene TRBJ2-3, with TRBD1 identical over 9 bases. V lost 5 bases to trimming and J lost 3 bases; unmatched junction nucleotides: 12. The V gene's germline CDR1 is MNHNY and CDR2 SVGAGI (reference sequence). This CDR3 region has 17 residues. This chain's CDR3 is CASSPNRDRARTDTQYC. The CDR3 bases are TGTGCCAGCAGTCCGAACCGGGACAGGGCAAGAACAGATACGCAGTATTGT.

The V call is TRBV7-3, the J call TRBJ1-1; D gene uncertain. The germline gives CDR1 SGHTA, CDR2 FQGTGA. V was cut by 5 bases and J by 2 bases, with 21 bases left in between. The CDR3 has 17 residues. Here the CDR3 DNA reads TGTGCCAGCAGCCCCGGAGCCGGGAAATCTATTAACACTGAAGCTTTCTTT. Encoded protein: CASSPGAGKSINTEAFF.

V usage is TRBV6-1 and J usage is TRBJ2-3; TRBD2 is a possible D gene (7 bases). V lost 5 bases to trimming and J lost 2 bases, with 11 bases between them. This CDR3 is built from 14 residues. Germline values: CDR1 MNHNS, CDR2 SASEGT. The CDR3 nucleotides are TGTGCCAGCAGTATACGGGGGGCCACAGATACGCAGTATTTT. This codes for CASSIRGATDTQYF.

The V call is TRBV4-2, the J call TRBJ1-6; weak D call: TRBD1 (6 bases). The germline V gene encodes CDR1 LGHNA and CDR2 YNFKEQ. V lost 0 bases, J lost 10 bases, and 25 bases lay in between. CDR3 size: 19 residues. This CDR3 is CASSQELVWAGIRGSPLHF. The CDR3 nucleotides are TGTGCCAGCAGCCAAGAACTCGTCTGGGCAGGGATCAGGGGCTCACCCCTCCACTTT.

The chain combines TRBV7-3 with TRBJ2-5; D not certain. V was shortened by 0 bases and J by 4 bases, with 18 bases between the two germline ends. The V gene's germline CDR1 is SGHTA and CDR2 FQGTGA. CDR3 length equals 17 residues. The CDR3 sequence is CASSLTRAHPGSETQYF. DNA for the CDR3: TGTGCCAGCAGCTTAACAAGGGCTCACCCTGGTTCAGAGACCCAGTACTTC.

This chain uses TRBV6-2 or TRBV6-3 with TRBJ1-4; TRBD1 aligns across 8 bases. The V gene end was trimmed by 5 bases and the J gene end by 8 bases; junction bases not matched to a gene: 10. The CDR3 sequence is 15 residues long. CDR1 MNHEY and CDR2 SVGEGT come from the germline V gene. CDR3 residues: CASSLSGGMTEKLFF. The CDR3 DNA follows: TGTGCCAGCAGTCTCTCAGGGGGCATGACGGAAAAACTGTTTTTT.

This clonotype was picked up many times. J is TRBJ2-7 and V is TRBV10-3; D may be TRBD2 (6 bases). This CDR3 contains 13 residues. V was pared by 4 bases and J by 4 bases, with 11 bases between. CDR1 is ENHRY, CDR2 SYGVKD, per germline. CDR3 DNA sequence: TGTGCCATCAGTGGTGCGGGAAGGTACGAGCAGTACTTC. It is translated as CAISGAGRYEQYF.

The V call is TRBV7-3, the J call TRBJ2-2; 8 nucleotides agree with TRBD1. The junction had 5 bases not matched to a gene; V was cut back by 4 bases and J by 1 base. Germline CDR1 is SGHTA and CDR2 is FQGTGA. The CDR3 covers 16 residues. DNA for the CDR3: TGTGCCAGCAGCTATAAAGGACAGGGGAACACCGGGGAGCTGTTTTTT. Its protein product is CASSYKGQGNTGELFF.

This clonotype was observed a few times. The chain carries TRBV6-2 or TRBV6-3 and TRBJ2-5; no definite D call. Trimming left V 4 bases short and J 5 bases short, with 11 bases between. The CDR3 is made up of 13 amino acids. Germline V CDR1 and CDR2: MNHEY, SVGEGT. CDR3 nucleotide sequence: TGTGCCAGCAGTTCCGGAAGGTGGGAGACCCAGTACTTC. Translating it yields CASSSGRWETQYF.

Only one count was recorded for this clonotype. V is TRBV9 and J is TRBJ2-5; possible D gene TRBD1, 6 bases. The end of the DNA fits TRBJ2-7 better, so the J call may be wrong. Germline values: CDR1 SGDLS, CDR2 YYNGEE. This CDR3 is built from 15 residues. CDR3 DNA sequence: TGTGCCAGCAGCTTGCGACCGGGACAATTTAACGAGCAGTACTTC. Encoded protein: CASSLRPGQFNEQYF.

The chain couples TRBV4-3 to TRBJ1-2; D gene uncertain. The V gene's germline CDR1 is LGHNA and CDR2 YSLEER. The CDR3 totals 14 residues. V was clipped by 0 bases and J by 6 bases, with 11 bases between them. The CDR3 sequence is CASSQDRQPDGYTF. The CDR3, as DNA: TGCGCCAGCAGCCAAGATCGTCAGCCTGATGGCTACACCTTC.

This clonotype was detected a few times. CDR3 sequence (DNA): TGCAGCGTTGAAGAGGACGGTCTGGAAGCTTTCTTT. Encoded protein: CSVEEDGLEAFF. V is TRBV29-1 and J is TRBJ1-1, with D unclear. Germline assignment: CDR1 SQVTM and CDR2 ANQGSEA. The ends were cut back, 0 bases at V and 8 bases at J, with 10 bases in the middle. There are 12 residues in the CDR3. The full variable domain, completed using reference TRBV29-1 and TRBJ1-1, is SAVISQKPSRDICQRGTSLTIQCQVDSQVTMMFWYRQQPGQSLTLIATANQGSEATYESGFVIDKFPISRPNLTFSTLTVSNMSPEDSSIYLCSVEEDGLEAFFGQGTRLTVV.

Written as DNA, the CDR3 is TGTGCCAGCTCACCATCCCGAGCAACCGGGGAGCTGTTTTTT. This encodes CASSPSRATGELFF. The V gene is TRBV18, the J gene TRBJ2-2; D is ambiguous. This CDR3 is built from 14 residues. Germline-derived CDR1 and CDR2 are KGHSH and LQKENI. V shed 2 bases and J shed 5 bases, with 9 bases lying between them.

The chain is built from TRBV5-5 and TRBJ2-1; 10 nucleotides line up with TRBD2. J gave up 3 bases and V 4 bases, and 4 bases lay outside the gene matches. The CDR3 runs to 15 residues. CDR1 and CDR2 (germline): SGHKS, YYEKEE (reference sequence). CDR3 loop: CASSPWTSGYNEQFF. CDR3 nucleotide sequence: TGTGCCAGCAGCCCTTGGACTAGCGGCTACAATGAGCAGTTCTTC.

The rearrangement joins TRBV6-5 to TRBJ2-3; 8 bases line up with TRBD1. The V segment lost 6 bases and the J segment 2 bases; nucleotides outside the gene matches: 4. The V gene's germline CDR1 is MNHEY and CDR2 SVGAGI. This CDR3 is built from 14 residues. Written as DNA, the CDR3 is TGTGCCAGCAGCCACAGGGGGACCACAGATACGCAGTATTTT. This encodes CASSHRGTTDTQYF.

This clonotype was recorded a few times. V is TRBV4-3 and J is TRBJ2-1; TRBD2 matches at 10 bases. Germline assignment: CDR1 LGHNA and CDR2 YSLEER. Trimming at V came to 2 bases and at J to 2 bases, leaving 6 bases not matched to a gene. This CDR3 is 17 amino acids long. This CDR3 reads CASSQHSGGSTYNEQFF. CDR3 DNA: TGCGCCAGCAGCCAACATAGCGGGGGGTCCACCTACAATGAGCAGTTCTTC.

The V and J genes are TRBV20-1 and TRBJ1-2; no definite D call. V was cut by 0 bases and J by 7 bases, with 6 bases left in between. Germline CDR1 and CDR2: DFQATT and SNEGSKA (reference sequence). The CDR3 spans 11 residues. The CDR3 sequence: CSARDEPGYTF. Here the CDR3 DNA reads TGCAGTGCTAGAGACGAACCTGGCTACACCTTC.

The chain carries TRBV28 and TRBJ1-1, with D perhaps TRBD1 (6 bases). Trimming shortened V by 5 bases and J by 5 bases, and 15 bases separated the two germline ends. The CDR3 extends over 14 amino acids. Per the germline V gene, CDR1 is MDHEN and CDR2 is SYDVKM. CDR3 amino acids: CASSPRKGGTEAFF. The CDR3 coding sequence is TGTGCCAGCAGTCCGAGGAAAGGGGGGACTGAAGCTTTCTTT.

The gene calls are TRBV4-3 and TRBJ2-5, with unresolved D. The J call could be wrong; TRBJ2-7 is a better fit for the DNA end. The germline CDR1 and CDR2 sequences are LGHNA and YSLEER. The CDR3 length is 14 residues. The CDR3 DNA sequence: TGCGCCAGCAGCGAAGTGGGGATTCCCACCGAGCAGTACTTC. Residues: CASSEVGIPTEQYF.

This clonotype was counted a few times. This chain uses TRBV29-1 with TRBJ1-2; D is undetermined. This CDR3 region has 14 residues. Germline lookup yields CDR1 SQVTM and CDR2 ANQGSEA. The V gene lost 2 bases and the J gene lost 4 bases, with 14 bases spanning the gap. The CDR3 nucleotides are TGCAGCGTTGAATCGGGCAGGAAGACCTATGGCTACACCTTC. This translates into CSVESGRKTYGYTF. The whole variable domain, filled in from reference TRBV29-1 and TRBJ1-2, reads SAVISQKPSRDICQRGTSLTIQCQVDSQVTMMFWYRQQPGQSLTLIATANQGSEATYESGFVIDKFPISRPNLTFSTLTVSNMSPEDSSIYLCSVESGRKTYGYTFGSGTRLTVV.

This clonotype was picked up a small number of times. This chain links TRBV3-1 with TRBJ1-1; unclear D gene. Per the germline V gene, CDR1 is LGHDT and CDR2 is YNNKEL (reference sequence). The V gene lost 1 base and the J gene lost 10 bases, with 13 bases spanning the gap. The CDR3 is 13 amino acids. The CDR3 region is CASSQAAAGRAFF. The CDR3 DNA follows: TGTGCCAGCAGCCAAGCCGCGGCAGGCCGAGCTTTCTTT.

A word on this clonotype: An end of the junction differs from the germline gene, which may be a read error. The rearrangement joins TRBV24-1 to TRBJ2-5; D gene unclear. CDR1 is KGHDR, CDR2 SFDVKD, per germline. The CDR3 runs 13 residues. The CDR3 sequence is CAASEDGSTAQYF. CDR3 nucleotides: TGTGCCGCCAGCGAAGACGGATCTACGGCGCAGTACTTC.